This T cell receptor (beta chain) was retrieved from a study of blood T cell repertoires in COVID-19. On the study more broadly: Some COVID-19 samples were acute and others convalescent; all came from the United States, Italy and Spain. Sample material is recorded as cDNA or gDNA derived from T cells, B-cell-depleted T cells, or PBMCs.

Looked up from germline, CDR1 is MNHEY and CDR2 is SVGAGI. CDR3 length equals 13 residues. Trimming took off 6 bases at V and 5 bases at J, with 13 bases between the two ends. Original handling: Reference gene primer amplification yielded estimated nucleated cell counts. Sequencing was performed with immunoSEQ multiplex PCR; in TCRdb, only in-frame clones are kept and a portion is missing. The DNA was the basis for D and trimming; V, J and clone size are from that table. The sample shows approximately 70,000 clones, around 85% of them seen only once. V is TRBV6-5 and J is TRBJ1-1; TRBD1 might be the D (6 bases). This clonotype was sampled from an elderly woman with active or convalescent COVID-19. Material: peripheral blood. CDR3 region: CASRSQGDTEAFF. The CDR3 nucleotides are TGTGCCAGCAGGTCACAGGGAGATACTGAAGCTTTCTTT.